These 32 T cell receptor beta chains originate from one sample sequenced in a study of T cell repertoires in cytomegalovirus infection. TCRdb redid the calling of the reads with MiXCR, one entry per CDR3 protein. The table includes roughly 320,000 distinct CDR3 sequences, around a tenth detected once. The sample taken for sequencing was PBMCs. All receptors come from a human donor in good health (CMV status not recorded). Some clones in this sample may be carry-over from other donors' samples.

V and J are TRBV5-6 and TRBJ1-2, with no clear D. Trimming left V 4 bases short and J 4 bases short, with 17 bases between. The CDR3 spans 15 residues. Germline CDR1 SGHDT, CDR2 YYEEEE. CDR3 sequence: CASSPTTGPFYGYTF. The CDR3 nucleotides read TGTGCCAGCAGCCCGACTACCGGGCCATTCTATGGCTACACCTTC.

The chain carries TRBV29-1 and TRBJ2-7; D may be TRBD1 (6 bases). The CDR3 is 15 amino acids. Germline V gives CDR1 SQVTM, CDR2 ANQGSEA. The germline V and J ends were trimmed by 1 base and 0 bases, with 13 bases remaining between them. The CDR3 sequence: CSVEGWTDSSYEQYF. The CDR3 DNA sequence: TGCAGCGTTGAAGGGTGGACAGATAGCTCCTACGAGCAGTACTTC.

There are a few counts of this clonotype. This chain links TRBV27 with TRBJ1-5; D remains unclear. Per germline, CDR1 MNHEY and CDR2 SMNVEV (reference sequence). The V gene lost 4 bases and the J gene lost 5 bases, with 9 bases spanning the gap. The CDR3 has 13 residues. CDR3 DNA: TGTGCCAGCAGTTCCAGACCGGATCAGCCCCAGCATTTT. It codes for CASSSRPDQPQHF.

In this sample, this clonotype turned up many times. The rearrangement links TRBV6-1 to TRBJ2-1, with a tentative D call TRBD2 (5 bases). V lost 7 bases and J 10 bases, leaving 29 bases between the germline ends. The CDR3 sequence is 17 residues long. CDR1 MNHNS and CDR2 SASEGT come from the germline V gene. The CDR3 loop is CASNLRAHSNLLQEQFF. In DNA, the CDR3 is TGTGCCAGCAACTTGAGGGCCCACTCTAATTTATTGCAAGAGCAGTTCTTC.

V is TRBV2 and J is TRBJ1-5; D might be TRBD1 (5 bases). The germline V and J ends were trimmed by 4 bases and 2 bases, with 12 bases remaining between them. There are 15 residues in the CDR3. Per the germline V gene, CDR1 is SNHLY and CDR2 is FYNNEI. CDR3 in DNA: TGTGCCAGCAGTGGGGGGGTAGGAGGCAATCAGCCCCAGCATTTT. Translation gives CASSGGVGGNQPQHF.

In its sample, this clonotype was seen many times. The V gene is TRBV28, the J gene TRBJ2-2; perhaps TRBD2 as D (7 bases). Per the germline V gene, CDR1 is MDHEN and CDR2 is SYDVKM. The CDR3 sequence is 15 residues long. V was shortened by 5 bases and J by 5 bases, with 15 bases between the two germline ends. CDR3 protein: CASSGRRGGTGELFF. The CDR3, as DNA: TGTGCCAGCAGTGGACGGAGGGGGGGAACCGGGGAGCTGTTTTTT. The full variable domain, with the rest looked up from reference TRBV28 and TRBJ2-2, is DVKVTQSSRYLVKRTGEKVFLECVQDMDHENMFWYRQDPGLGLRLIYFSYDVKMKEKGDIPEGYSVSREKKERFSLILESASTNQTSMYLCASSGRRGGTGELFFGEGSRLTVL.

This chain links TRBV7-2 with TRBJ1-2, with D unclear. Trimming shortened V by 5 bases and J by 7 bases, and 17 bases separated the two germline ends. Germline lookup yields CDR1 SGHTA and CDR2 FQGNSA. The CDR3 length is 14 residues. The chain's CDR3 is CASSPYRARGGYTF. The CDR3 bases are TGTGCCAGCAGCCCTTACCGTGCACGAGGTGGCTACACCTTC.

This clonotype was recorded at least ten times. This chain uses TRBV7-2 with TRBJ1-6; D might be TRBD1 (5 bases). CDR1 is SGHTA and CDR2 is FQGNSA in the germline V gene. The CDR3 extends over 14 amino acids. Trimming took 4 bases from V and 9 from J, leaving 13 bases between them. CDR3 DNA sequence: TGTGCCAGCAGCTCAAGTCAGGGTAGTTCACCCCTCCACTTT. It codes for CASSSSQGSSPLHF. The variable domain in full, completed from reference TRBV7-2 and TRBJ1-6, reads GAGVSQSPSNKVTEKGKDVELRCDPISGHTALYWYRQSLGQGLEFLIYFQGNSAPDKSGLPSDRFSAERTGGSVSTLTIQRTQQEDSAVYLCASSSSQGSSPLHFGNGTRLTVT.

This clonotype was observed at least ten times. V is TRBV7-9 and J is TRBJ2-2, with TRBD1 as a possible D gene (6 bases). V lost 4 bases and J 4 bases, leaving 10 bases between the germline ends. The CDR3 loop spans 14 amino acids. Germline V gene lookup returns CDR1 SEHNR and CDR2 FQNEAQ (reference sequence). The CDR3 DNA follows: TGTGCCAGCAGCTCAGGACAGTTCACCGGGGAGCTGTTTTTT. The encoded protein is CASSSGQFTGELFF. Supplemented by reference TRBV7-9 and TRBJ2-2, the full variable domain reads DTGVSQNPRHKITKRGQNVTFRCDPISEHNRLYWYRQTLGQGPEFLTYFQNEAQLEKSRLLSDRFSAERPKGSFSTLEIQRTEQGDSAMYLCASSSGQFTGELFFGEGSRLTVL.

This clonotype was picked up many times. This CDR3 reads CAISESTGKSDNEQFF. In DNA form, the CDR3 reads TGTGCCATCAGTGAGTCTACAGGGAAGTCTGACAATGAGCAGTTCTTC. The rearrangement links TRBV10-3 to TRBJ2-1, with D maybe TRBD1 (6 bases). CDR1 ENHRY and CDR2 SYGVKD come from the germline V gene. Between the trimmed V and J ends, which lost 0 bases and 5 bases, there was a span of 14 bases. CDR3 length: 16 amino acids.

Many counts were recorded for this clonotype. This chain links TRBV7-2 with TRBJ2-3; D is possibly TRBD1 or TRBD2 (5 bases each). Trimming removed 5 bases from V and 2 bases from J, with 11 bases in between. CDR1 SGHTA and CDR2 FQGNSA come from the germline V gene. The CDR3 consists of 14 residues. The CDR3 loop is CASSPGPTTDTQYF. In DNA form, the CDR3 reads TGTGCCAGCAGCCCGGGACCCACCACAGATACGCAGTATTTT.

The table lists this clonotype with many counts. The chain combines TRBV7-2 with TRBJ1-2, with 7 nucleotides matching TRBD1. The V and J ends lost 5 bases and 4 bases, in that order; junction bases with no gene match: 4. Germline loops: CDR1 SGHTA, CDR2 FQGNSA. The CDR3 contains 13 residues. The CDR3 is CASSMTGFYGYTF. As DNA, the CDR3 is TGTGCCAGCAGCATGACAGGGTTCTATGGCTACACCTTC. Full variable domain (missing parts from reference TRBV7-2 and TRBJ1-2): GAGVSQSPSNKVTEKGKDVELRCDPISGHTALYWYRQSLGQGLEFLIYFQGNSAPDKSGLPSDRFSAERTGGSVSTLTIQRTQQEDSAVYLCASSMTGFYGYTFGSGTRLTVV.

The rearrangement links TRBV6-6 to TRBJ1-6; D unresolved. The ends were cut back, 2 bases at V and 8 bases at J, with 7 bases in the middle. Germline loops: CDR1 MNHNY, CDR2 SVGAGI (reference sequence). The CDR3 totals 13 residues. The CDR3 here is CASSYRPDSPLHF. DNA of the CDR3: TGTGCCAGCAGTTACCGCCCGGATTCACCCCTCCACTTT.

The table lists this clonotype with a few counts. The chain links TRBV5-1 to TRBJ2-7; D is unclear. Germline CDR1 is SGHRS and CDR2 is YFSETQ. Trimming pared 0 bases from V and 0 bases from J, leaving 10 bases between. The CDR3 runs 15 residues. DNA for the CDR3: TGCGCCAGCAGCTTGGCTTGGGATAGCTCCTACGAGCAGTACTTC. Residues: CASSLAWDSSYEQYF.

This clonotype has at least ten counts. The V gene is TRBV7-2, the J gene TRBJ1-6; D gene uncertain. The CDR3 is made up of 18 amino acids. Looked up from germline, CDR1 is SGHTA and CDR2 is FQGNSA. The ends were cut back, 5 bases at V and 0 bases at J, with 17 bases in the middle. The CDR3 spells CASSRDGIFTSYNSPLHF. The CDR3 DNA reads as TGTGCCAGCAGCCGTGACGGGATATTTACCTCCTATAATTCACCCCTCCACTTT.

Only a few counts were recorded for this clonotype. This chain joins TRBV2 and TRBJ2-3; possibly TRBD1 or TRBD2 for D (6 bases each). The CDR3 spans 15 residues. Germline V lookup: CDR1 SNHLY, CDR2 FYNNEI. The ends were cut back, 2 bases at V and 5 bases at J, with 14 bases in the middle. The CDR3 sequence: CASSEPRGARDTQYF. DNA of the CDR3: TGTGCCAGCAGTGAACCGAGGGGGGCTAGAGATACGCAGTATTTT.

The chain couples TRBV12-3 or TRBV12-4 to TRBJ2-5; 8 bases are a match to TRBD2. Trimming cost V 7 bases and J 1 base; bases outside gene matches: 2. This CDR3 comprises 13 residues. The CDR3 nucleotides read TGTGCCAGCAAAACTAGCGGCCAAGAGACCCAGTACTTC. Protein product: CASKTSGQETQYF.

The chain combines TRBV27 with TRBJ1-1; D might be TRBD1 (6 bases). CDR3 length: 15 amino acids. Trimming shortened V by 2 bases and J by 5 bases, and 15 bases separated the two germline ends. CDR1 and CDR2 from the germline V gene are MNHEY and SMNVEV (reference sequence). CDR3 sequence reads: CASSLLSTGSTEAFF. In DNA form, the CDR3 reads TGTGCCAGCAGTTTACTCTCCACAGGGAGTACTGAAGCTTTCTTT.

This clonotype was picked up many times. The chain links TRBV10-3 to TRBJ2-3; 12 bases align to TRBD2. The CDR3 runs 15 residues. The ends lost 7 bases at V and 5 bases at J; junction bases unmatched: 7. Germline assignment: CDR1 ENHRY and CDR2 SYGVKD. The CDR3 bases are TGTGCCATCAAACGGACTAGCGGGGCCGGAGATACGCAGTATTTT. Its translation: CAIKRTSGAGDTQYF.

This clonotype has only a few counts. The chain uses TRBV7-9 and TRBJ2-7, with no clear D. The germline V and J ends were trimmed by 1 base and 6 bases, with 7 bases remaining between them. There are 12 residues in the CDR3. Germline V gene sequence: CDR1 SEHNR, CDR2 FQNEAQ (reference sequence). As DNA, the CDR3 is TGTGCCAGCAGCTTAGACGAGAGCGAGCAGTACTTC. Its protein product is CASSLDESEQYF.

This clonotype was observed many times. The chain uses TRBV7-2 and TRBJ2-5; the match to TRBD1 covers 10 bases. J lost 3 bases, V lost 5 bases, and 6 bases had no gene match. CDR3 length: 15 residues. From germline, CDR1 is SGHTA and CDR2 FQGNSA. Written as DNA, the CDR3 is TGTGCCAGCAGCCCCAGGACAGGGGGAAAAGAGACCCAGTACTTC. It specifies CASSPRTGGKETQYF. The variable domain in full, with the rest retrieved from reference TRBV7-2 and TRBJ2-5, is GAGVSQSPSNKVTEKGKDVELRCDPISGHTALYWYRQSLGQGLEFLIYFQGNSAPDKSGLPSDRFSAERTGGSVSTLTIQRTQQEDSAVYLCASSPRTGGKETQYFGPGTRLLVL.

This clonotype was picked up many times. The chain couples TRBV7-2 to TRBJ2-5, with TRBD1 matching over 8 bases. V was clipped by 0 bases and J by 2 bases; unmatched bases: 2. The CDR3 totals 15 residues. Germline-derived CDR1 and CDR2 are SGHTA and FQGNSA. CDR3 sequence (DNA): TGTGCCAGCAGCTTAGCTAGGACAGGGCAAGAGACCCAGTACTTC. Translating it yields CASSLARTGQETQYF.

This clonotype was counted a few times. The V and J genes are TRBV7-6 and TRBJ2-1; 9 nucleotides agree with TRBD2. The junction had 6 bases not matched to a gene; V was cut back by 8 bases and J by 7 bases. This CDR3 contains 13 residues. Germline values: CDR1 SGHVS, CDR2 FNYEAQ. In DNA form, the CDR3 reads TGTGCCAGCGGGGCTAGCGGGGTTAATGAGCAGTTCTTC. As protein: CASGASGVNEQFF.

In its sample, this clonotype was seen a few times. This chain uses TRBV10-1 with TRBJ1-4; D is ambiguous. Germline lookup yields CDR1 WNHNN and CDR2 SYGVQD (reference sequence). The CDR3 is 13 residues long. V lost 7 bases to trimming and J lost 3 bases, with 9 bases between them. The CDR3: CASNRMANEKLFF. The CDR3 region has the DNA TGCGCCAGCAACCGAATGGCTAATGAAAAACTGTTTTTT.

This clonotype showed up many times. The genes are TRBV7-8 and TRBJ2-2; D remains unclear. Germline V CDR1 and CDR2: SGHVS, FQNEAQ. CDR3 length: 14 residues. V dropped 1 base and J dropped 4 bases, with 7 bases sitting between them. The CDR3 coding sequence is TGTGCCAGCAGCTTAGGGACCCGCACCGGGGAGCTGTTTTTT. Protein: CASSLGTRTGELFF.

The table lists this clonotype with many counts. V usage is TRBV7-9 and J usage is TRBJ1-1; 7 bases align to TRBD1. V gave up 4 bases and J gave up 12 bases; unmatched junction bases: 11. Germline CDR1 SEHNR, CDR2 FQNEAQ (reference sequence). The CDR3 loop spans 13 amino acids. DNA for the CDR3: TGTGCCAGCAGCTCGTGGGACAGACAGTTGCCTTTCTTT. It is translated as CASSSWDRQLPFF.

The sample holds many counts of this clonotype. The chain links TRBV28 to TRBJ1-6; TRBD1 is a possible D gene (5 bases). There are 15 residues in the CDR3. CDR1 and CDR2 from the germline V gene are MDHEN and SYDVKM. V was shortened by 8 bases and J by 4 bases, with 15 bases between the two germline ends. CDR3 protein: CASRGQRSYNSPLHF. The DNA for the CDR3 is TGTGCCAGCCGGGGCCAGAGATCTTATAATTCACCCCTCCACTTT.

This clonotype was counted ten times or more. V gene TRBV7-2 combines with J gene TRBJ2-1; the D gene is possibly TRBD2 (5 bases). Per germline, CDR1 SGHTA and CDR2 FQGNSA. CDR3 size: 14 residues. V was pared by 1 base and J by 7 bases, with 11 bases between. The CDR3 DNA reads TGTGCCAGCAGCTTAGGTCTAGCTTGGAATGAGCAGTTCTTC. It yields the protein CASSLGLAWNEQFF. The full variable domain, rest sourced from reference TRBV7-2 and TRBJ2-1, is GAGVSQSPSNKVTEKGKDVELRCDPISGHTALYWYRQSLGQGLEFLIYFQGNSAPDKSGLPSDRFSAERTGGSVSTLTIQRTQQEDSAVYLCASSLGLAWNEQFFGPGTRLTVL.

This clonotype was seen many times. The chain carries TRBV12-3 or TRBV12-4 and TRBJ1-4, with D hard to call. V gave up 3 bases and J gave up 0 bases, with 11 bases separating them. The CDR3 is 16 amino acids. As DNA, the CDR3 is TGTGCCAGCAGTTTTGAGATCGGAGCAACTAATGAAAAACTGTTTTTT. Its translation: CASSFEIGATNEKLFF.

The chain employs TRBV7-2 and TRBJ2-3, with D hard to call. The CDR3 extends over 15 amino acids. CDR1 is SGHTA, CDR2 FQGNSA, per germline. V dropped 5 bases and J dropped 2 bases, with 14 bases sitting between them. The CDR3, as DNA: TGTGCCAGCAGCGGCATGGCGGCAATCACAGATACGCAGTATTTT. Translation gives CASSGMAAITDTQYF.

The chain is built from TRBV19 and TRBJ1-2; 10 bases fit TRBD1. In germline, CDR1 is LNHDA, CDR2 SQIVND (reference sequence). The CDR3 is made up of 15 amino acids. The V segment lost 5 bases and the J segment 4 bases; nucleotides outside the gene matches: 7. The CDR3 coding sequence is TGTGCCAGTAGTCAAAAGGGACAGGGGATCTATGGCTACACCTTC. This sequence encodes CASSQKGQGIYGYTF.

For this clonotype: This clone may be a read error of a much larger clone one base away. V is TRBV7-2 and J is TRBJ1-1; D unresolved. CDR3 length equals 17 residues. Deletions cut 1 base from V and 3 bases from J, with 18 bases between. From germline, CDR1 is SGHTA and CDR2 FQGNSA. This CDR3 reads CTSSLGSPLNGDTEAFF. In nucleotides, the CDR3 is TGTACCAGCAGCTTAGGCAGTCCCCTAAATGGTGACACTGAAGCTTTCTTT.